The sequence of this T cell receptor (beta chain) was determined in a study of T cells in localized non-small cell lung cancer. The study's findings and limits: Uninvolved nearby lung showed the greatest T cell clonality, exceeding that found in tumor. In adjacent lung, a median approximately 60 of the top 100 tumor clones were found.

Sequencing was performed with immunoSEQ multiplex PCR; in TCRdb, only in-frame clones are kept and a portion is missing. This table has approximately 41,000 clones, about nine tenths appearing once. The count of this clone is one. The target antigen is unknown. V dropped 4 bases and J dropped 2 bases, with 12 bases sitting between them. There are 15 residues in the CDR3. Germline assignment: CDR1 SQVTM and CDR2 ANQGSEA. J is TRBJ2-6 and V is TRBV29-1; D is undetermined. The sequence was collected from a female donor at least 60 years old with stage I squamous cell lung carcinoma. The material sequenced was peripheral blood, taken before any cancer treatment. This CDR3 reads CSVGSWETGANVLTF. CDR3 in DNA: TGCAGCGTTGGGTCATGGGAAACTGGGGCCAACGTCCTGACTTTC.